The 29 T cell receptor beta chains reported below all come from one sample, sequenced in a study of T-cell memory formation after mild COVID-19 (dated by TCRdb to about 2021). The library was prepared using 5' RACE. The run used an Illumina NovaSeq 6000. TCRdb ran its own pipeline on the public reads, namely fastp trimming at Q25 and MiXCR clone calling, and kept in-frame beta chains. A single entry per CDR3 protein holds the most common genes and DNA from its merged rows. The sample includes almost 550,000 distinct CDR3 sequences, with 20% observed a single time. Approximately 13% of the sample goes to the ten largest clones. The material sequenced was PBMCs or a T cell subset sorted from them (not recorded which). The receptors come from an adult woman who had mild COVID-19 (a few samples of this study predate the infection). The sample titles of this study are shuffled in the database, so cell type and time point are left out; the donor was told from shared clones.

The chain has TRBV24-1 and TRBJ1-1; D not certain. The CDR3 loop spans 14 amino acids. CDR1 and CDR2 from the germline V gene are KGHDR and SFDVKD. V shed 4 bases and J shed 4 bases, with 12 bases lying between them. CDR3 sequence: CATSEAGSPTEAFF. The CDR3 bases are TGTGCCACCAGTGAAGCAGGTTCACCCACTGAAGCTTTCTTT.

V is TRBV5-4 and J is TRBJ2-5; 7 bases match TRBD2. The CDR3 covers 12 residues. Germline V gene data show CDR1 as SGHNT and CDR2 as YYREEE (reference sequence). The V segment lost 3 bases and the J segment 7 bases; nucleotides outside the gene matches: 3. CDR3 coding DNA: TGTGCCAGCAGCTCGTGGGGGGGGACCCAGTACTTC. Protein sequence: CASSSWGGTQYF.

This clonotype occurred a few times. V and J are TRBV7-9 and TRBJ1-4; unclear D gene. Trimming cost V 2 bases and J 15 bases, with 13 bases left between them. This CDR3 comprises 12 residues. Germline CDR1 is SEHNR and CDR2 is FQNEAQ (reference sequence). The CDR3 DNA reads as TGTGCCAGCAGCTTATCGGATCAAAGGGTGTTTTTT. It translates to CASSLSDQRVFF.

The chain combines TRBV20-1 with TRBJ2-2; D uncertain. CDR3 size: 13 residues. Deletions cut 1 base from V and 2 bases from J, with 5 bases between. Germline CDR1 is DFQATT and CDR2 is SNEGSKA (reference sequence). CDR3 in amino acids: CSARVGNTGELFF. CDR3 nucleotide sequence: TGCAGTGCTAGAGTAGGAAACACCGGGGAGCTGTTTTTT.

V usage is TRBV15 and J usage is TRBJ2-5; D is ambiguous. The CDR3 spans 14 residues. Germline CDR1 reads LNHNV; CDR2 reads YYDKDF (reference sequence). V dropped 1 base and J dropped 5 bases, with 11 bases sitting between them. CDR3 residues: CATSRVGYGETQYF. The CDR3 coding sequence is TGTGCCACCAGCAGAGTGGGTTATGGGGAGACCCAGTACTTC.

The rearrangement links TRBV7-6 to TRBJ2-5; weak D call: TRBD1 (6 bases). Germline CDR1 is SGHVS and CDR2 is FNYEAQ. The CDR3 loop spans 16 amino acids. Trimming cost V 3 bases and J 5 bases, with 19 bases left between them. CDR3 nucleotide sequence: TGTGCCAGCAGCTTTTTGTATGGGGGCCAGGGGGAGACCCAGTACTTC. This translates into CASSFLYGGQGETQYF.

The V gene is TRBV29-1, the J gene TRBJ2-7; 11 positions match TRBD2. This CDR3 has 13 residues. From germline, CDR1 is SQVTM and CDR2 ANQGSEA. The J segment lost 3 bases and the V segment lost 2 bases, leaving 0 bases of the junction unmatched. The CDR3, as DNA: TGCAGCGTTGAACTAGCGGGGGGCTACGAGCAGTACTTC. Its translation: CSVELAGGYEQYF.

The genes are TRBV10-3 and TRBJ2-5; D is uncertain. Germline V gene sequence: CDR1 ENHRY, CDR2 SYGVKD. V shed 0 bases and J shed 5 bases, with 4 bases lying between them. The length of the CDR3 is 12 residues. This chain's CDR3 is CAISESVETQYF. CDR3 bases: TGTGCCATCAGTGAGTCGGTTGAGACCCAGTACTTC.

V usage is TRBV6-5 and J usage is TRBJ1-2; D remains unclear. The V and J ends lost 5 bases and 0 bases respectively, with 13 bases between them. The CDR3 is 15 amino acids. Looked up from germline, CDR1 is MNHEY and CDR2 is SVGAGI. The CDR3 nucleotides read TGTGCCAGCAGTCCCCGGGGAGGGACTAACTATGGCTACACCTTC. Its translation is CASSPRGGTNYGYTF.

The chain uses TRBV19 and TRBJ2-1, with 10 bases that match TRBD2. J was trimmed by 5 bases and V by 1 base; bases with no gene match: 5. Germline CDR1 is LNHDA and CDR2 is SQIVND (reference sequence). The CDR3 contains 16 residues. CDR3 DNA sequence: TGTGCCAGTAGTATAGGTGGTAGCGGGAGGCACAATGAGCAGTTCTTC. Its translation: CASSIGGSGRHNEQFF.

In DNA form, the CDR3 reads TGTGCCAGCAGTTACGTCCGGGTGACTGAAGCTTTCTTT. Translated, it gives CASSYVRVTEAFF. J is TRBJ1-1 and V is TRBV6-6; D unresolved. The CDR3 loop spans 13 amino acids. V was clipped by 2 bases and J by 5 bases, with 9 bases between them. Germline loops: CDR1 MNHNY, CDR2 SVGAGI (reference sequence).

The V and J genes are TRBV20-1 and TRBJ1-4; TRBD1 matches 7 bases. CDR3 length: 16 residues. CDR1 and CDR2 (germline): DFQATT, SNEGSKA (reference sequence). With 3 bases clipped from V and 8 bases from J, the junction kept 15 bases outside the gene matches. The CDR3 DNA sequence: TGCAGTGCTAGGAGTAGGGGGCGAAGGCTCGGAGAAAAACTGTTTTTT. Protein sequence: CSARSRGRRLGEKLFF.

The CDR3 nucleotides read TGTGCCAGCAGTGAAACGGGAGGTGAGCAGTTCTTC. Protein product: CASSETGGEQFF. The chain recombines TRBV6-1 with TRBJ2-1; the match to TRBD2 covers 7 bases. The length of the CDR3 is 12 residues. Trimming removed 2 bases from V and 9 bases from J; junction bases left unmatched: 1. Germline CDR1 and CDR2: MNHNS and SASEGT.

This clonotype has a handful of counts. J is TRBJ2-1 and V is TRBV29-1, with D perhaps TRBD1 (6 bases). Trimming pared 6 bases from V and 7 bases from J, leaving 13 bases between. Germline CDR1 SQVTM, CDR2 ANQGSEA. The CDR3 sequence is 12 residues long. Here the CDR3 DNA reads TGCAGCGTCCTAGGGGGTTTGAATGAGCAGTTCTTC. Its translation: CSVLGGLNEQFF.

This clonotype showed up just a few times. V usage is TRBV11-2 and J usage is TRBJ2-5, with 10 bases fitting TRBD2. This CDR3 is built from 16 residues. Trimming cost V 5 bases and J 8 bases; bases outside gene matches: 14. Germline CDR1 reads SGHAT; CDR2 reads FQNNGV. The CDR3 coding sequence is TGTGCCAGCAGCCCAGGCGGGCTTCTAGCGGGAGACACCCAGTACTTC. It yields the protein CASSPGGLLAGDTQYF.

The chain is built from TRBV6-5 and TRBJ2-7; a possible D gene is TRBD2 (7 bases). With 2 bases removed from V and 0 bases from J, the gap between germline ends came to 11 bases. The CDR3 runs 15 residues. Germline CDR1 is MNHEY and CDR2 is SVGAGI. The CDR3 bases are TGTGCCAGCAGTTACAGGGGAGGGGGCTCCTACGAGCAGTACTTC. It is translated as CASSYRGGGSYEQYF.

The V call is TRBV7-9, the J call TRBJ2-1; 9 bases map to TRBD2. This CDR3 is built from 13 residues. The V gene's germline CDR1 is SEHNR and CDR2 FQNEAQ (reference sequence). The V and J ends lost 6 bases and 7 bases, in that order; junction bases with no gene match: 4. CDR3 nucleotide sequence: TGTGCCAGCAGGGGACTAGCTCGGAATGAGCAGTTCTTC. Translated, it gives CASRGLARNEQFF.

The V gene is TRBV29-1, the J gene TRBJ2-2; the match to TRBD2 covers 11 bases. Germline CDR1 and CDR2: SQVTM and ANQGSEA. The CDR3 has 15 residues. The V gene end was trimmed by 4 bases and the J gene end by 6 bases; junction bases not matched to a gene: 7. CDR3 DNA: TGCAGCGTTGTACTAGCGGGAGAAGGAGCCGGGGAGCTGTTTTTT. The encoded protein is CSVVLAGEGAGELFF.

This clonotype was recorded a few times. The rearrangement joins TRBV7-9 to TRBJ1-4; D is unresolved. Looked up from germline, CDR1 is SEHNR and CDR2 is FQNEAQ (reference sequence). The CDR3 consists of 15 residues. Trimming shortened V by 5 bases and J by 4 bases, and 14 bases separated the two germline ends. Here the CDR3 reads CASSALLGLNEKLFF. CDR3 bases: TGTGCCAGCAGCGCCCTACTTGGCCTTAATGAAAAACTGTTTTTT.

This clonotype occurred many times. The DNA for the CDR3 is TGCGCCAGCAGCTTGGCTCCGACCGGGGAGTTAGAGACCCAGTACTTC. This encodes CASSLAPTGELETQYF. V usage is TRBV5-1 and J usage is TRBJ2-5, with a possible D match to TRBD2 (5 bases). The V gene lost 0 bases and the J gene lost 4 bases, with 16 bases spanning the gap. Germline CDR1 and CDR2: SGHRS and YFSETQ. This CDR3 is built from 16 residues.

This clonotype was counted only a few times. At one end the junction does not follow the germline gene, possibly because of a read error. This chain connects TRBV30 to TRBJ2-7; 7 bases line up with TRBD1. This CDR3 region has 14 residues. Germline V gives CDR1 GTSNPN, CDR2 SVGIG (reference sequence). CDR3 protein: CAWGPGTDTYEQYF. In DNA, the CDR3 is TGTGCCTGGGGGCCCGGGACAGATACCTATGAGCAGTACTTC. The full variable domain, in which reference TRBV30 and TRBJ2-7 provide the parts outside the CDR3, is SQTIHQWPATLVQPVGSPLSLECTVEGTSNPNLYWYRQAAGRGLQLLFYSVGIGQISSEVPQNLSASRPQDRQFILSSKKLLLSDSGFYLCAWGPGTDTYEQYFGPGTRLTVT.

Many counts were recorded for this clonotype. The chain is built from TRBV4-3 and TRBJ2-6; D is possibly TRBD1 (6 bases). The germline V gene has CDR1 LGHNA and CDR2 YSLEER. Trimming took 2 bases from V and 4 from J, leaving 12 bases between them. The CDR3 spans 16 residues. CDR3 bases: TGCGCCAGCAGCCAACAGACAGGAGCGGGGGCCAACGTCCTGACTTTC. Residues: CASSQQTGAGANVLTF.

This clonotype was counted a few times. The chain employs TRBV12-3 or TRBV12-4 and TRBJ2-3, with 15 bases matching TRBD2. J lost 1 base, V lost 5 bases, and 7 bases had no gene match. This CDR3 is 18 amino acids long. The CDR3 DNA reads TGTGCCAGCAGTGGCGGGACTAGCGGGAGGCAGGGCACAGATACGCAGTATTTT. Translated, it gives CASSGGTSGRQGTDTQYF.

Here the CDR3 reads CASSNFEGRAHEQFF. CDR3 sequence (DNA): TGTGCCAGCAGTAATTTCGAAGGGAGGGCCCATGAGCAGTTCTTC. This sequence joins TRBV7-6 and TRBJ2-1; 7 bases match TRBD2. CDR1 and CDR2 from the germline V gene are SGHVS and FNYEAQ. This CDR3 comprises 15 residues. The V gene end was trimmed by 6 bases and the J gene end by 8 bases; junction bases not matched to a gene: 13. Together with reference TRBV7-6 and TRBJ2-1, the CDR3 gives the full variable domain: GAGVSQSPRYKVTKRGQDVALRCDPISGHVSLYWYRQALGQGPEFLTYFNYEAQQDKSGLPNDRFSAERPEGSISTLTIQRTEQRDSAMYRCASSNFEGRAHEQFFGPGTRLTVL.

This clonotype was seen more than once but under ten times. V gene TRBV11-2 combines with J gene TRBJ2-1; the D gene is possibly TRBD1 (5 bases). Looked up from germline, CDR1 is SGHAT and CDR2 is FQNNGV. This CDR3 is 16 amino acids long. Between the trimmed V and J ends, which lost 7 bases and 3 bases, there was a span of 19 bases. CDR3: CASTLFGATNYNEQFF. The CDR3 coding sequence is TGTGCCAGCACCCTCTTTGGGGCCACCAACTACAATGAGCAGTTCTTC. Drawing the rest from reference TRBV11-2 and TRBJ2-1, the complete variable domain is EAGVAQSPRYKIIEKRQSVAFWCNPISGHATLYWYQQILGQGPKLLIQFQNNGVVDDSQLPKDRFSAERLKGVDSTLKIQPAKLEDSAVYLCASTLFGATNYNEQFFGPGTRLTVL.

This clonotype was observed a handful of times. The chain is built from TRBV7-2 and TRBJ2-1; the D call may be TRBD1 or TRBD2 (7 bases each). Germline V gives CDR1 SGHTA, CDR2 FQGNSA. V was clipped by 5 bases and J by 4 bases, with 18 bases between them. The CDR3 contains 16 residues. CDR3 bases: TGTGCCAGCAGCCGTCAGGGGGGGGCGGGGTACAATGAGCAGTTCTTC. This sequence encodes CASSRQGGAGYNEQFF.

The rearrangement joins TRBV18 to TRBJ2-7; TRBD1 might be the D (6 bases). The ends were cut back, 3 bases at V and 1 base at J, with 13 bases in the middle. Germline loops: CDR1 KGHSH, CDR2 LQKENI. CDR3 size: 15 residues. The CDR3 nucleotides are TGTGCCAGCTCACCCACTGTGGACAGATCCTACGAGCAGTACTTC. This encodes CASSPTVDRSYEQYF.

The chain combines TRBV5-1 with TRBJ1-1; 8 nucleotides match TRBD1. V dropped 3 bases and J dropped 5; count of bases not matched to a gene: 9. CDR1 and CDR2 from the germline V gene are SGHRS and YFSETQ. This CDR3 spans 15 amino acids. This chain's CDR3 is CASSYLTGGGTEAFF. The CDR3 DNA reads TGCGCCAGCAGCTACTTAACAGGGGGAGGAACTGAAGCTTTCTTT.

CDR3 protein: CASSPTGTGREKLFF. The CDR3 DNA reads as TGTGCCAGCTCACCTACCGGGACAGGACGAGAAAAACTGTTTTTT. The chain links TRBV18 to TRBJ1-4; 8 bases agree with TRBD1. This CDR3 region has 15 residues. Germline V gene lookup returns CDR1 KGHSH and CDR2 LQKENI. V shed 3 bases, J shed 8 bases, and the junction held 8 bases outside the gene matches.